The 21 T cell receptor beta chains below come from one sample, sequenced in a study of T cells in Graves' hyperthyroidism and ophthalmopathy (dated by TCRdb to the late 2010s). Library preparation used multiplex PCR. For sequencing, an Illumina HiSeq 2000 was employed. The TCR beta CDR3 regions were amplified from the RNA transcripts. A first-round RT-PCR of the TCR CDR3 used the HTBI primer set with the Qiagen OneStep RT-PCR kit. The public sequencing data were trimmed at Q25 with fastp and processed into clonotypes with MiXCR by TCRdb, which kept only in-frame beta chains. Every CDR3 protein is listed once, alongside the most common genes and DNA of its rows. In all, the sample holds about 560,000 distinct CDR3 sequences, and about 45% of those were seen once. The leading ten clones occupy 6.5% to 9% of the sample. Sequencing was performed on peripheral blood or thyroid tissue (not recorded which). Source of these receptors: a woman aged 18-29 years with Graves' hyperthyroidism. Donor details come from another sample of the same person, matched by shared clones.

The chain employs TRBV25-1 and TRBJ1-6; 8 bases align to TRBD1. This CDR3 has 13 residues. V was clipped by 5 bases and J by 9 bases; unmatched bases: 3. Germline V gene lookup returns CDR1 MGHDK and CDR2 SYGVNS. CDR3 coding DNA: TGTGCCAGCAGTCATGACAGGGGTTCACCCCTCCACTTT. It yields the protein CASSHDRGSPLHF.

The table lists this clonotype with a few counts. This may arise from a read error, as a much more abundant clone is one base away. J is TRBJ2-5 and V is TRBV6-1; D unresolved. Germline-derived CDR1 and CDR2 are MNHNS and SASEGT. The CDR3 runs 13 residues. Trimming took 4 bases from V and 1 from J, leaving 7 bases between them. The CDR3 bases are TGTGCCAGCAGTGTCGACGGCCAAGAGACCCAGTACTTC. As protein: CASSVDGQETQYF.

V usage is TRBV11-2 and J usage is TRBJ1-1; a weak D match, TRBD1 (5 bases). Trimming shortened V by 5 bases and J by 6 bases, and 10 bases separated the two germline ends. CDR1 and CDR2 (germline): SGHAT, FQNNGV. The CDR3 is 12 residues long. CDR3 coding DNA: TGTGCCAGCAGCGACGGGGACGCTGAAGCTTTCTTT. Translated: CASSDGDAEAFF.

A few counts support this clonotype. The chain has TRBV7-6 and TRBJ2-7; TRBD1 is a possible D gene (6 bases). CDR1 SGHVS and CDR2 FNYEAQ come from the germline V gene. Trimming cost V 5 bases and J 0 bases, with 14 bases left between them. This CDR3 region has 15 residues. This CDR3 reads CASSSPTGSSYEQYF. The CDR3 DNA reads TGTGCCAGCAGCAGCCCGACAGGAAGCTCCTACGAGCAGTACTTC.

The chain links TRBV11-2 to TRBJ2-2; no reliable D call. V lost 5 bases to trimming and J lost 0 bases, with 22 bases between them. The CDR3 runs to 19 residues. Germline-derived CDR1 and CDR2 are SGHAT and FQNNGV. The CDR3 nucleotides are TGTGCCAGCAGCCCAAAGAGGCGGCTTGTGACTGCGAACACCGGGGAGCTGTTTTTT. Translated: CASSPKRRLVTANTGELFF.

The sample holds a few counts of this clonotype. The chain carries TRBV7-8 and TRBJ1-1, with 9 bases matching TRBD1. Germline values: CDR1 SGHVS, CDR2 FQNEAQ. Germline trimming cut 3 bases from V and 4 bases from J; bases unmatched to any gene: 6. The CDR3 contains 15 residues. The CDR3 reads CASSFGRTGVTEAFF. The CDR3 DNA reads TGTGCCAGCAGCTTCGGACGGACAGGGGTCACTGAAGCTTTCTTT.

V usage is TRBV20-1 and J usage is TRBJ1-5; 12 bases are a match to TRBD1. Per the germline V gene, CDR1 is DFQATT and CDR2 is SNEGSKA (reference sequence). With V trimmed by 4 bases and J by 11 bases, 9 bases remained unmatched. The CDR3 runs to 14 residues. CDR3 protein: CSATGTGGQETQHF. CDR3 bases: TGCAGTGCTACCGGGACAGGGGGCCAAGAGACCCAGCATTTT.

For the CDR3, the DNA is TGTGCCAGCAGCGTATCGGGACCCGGGGAAAAACTGTTTTTT. Amino acid sequence: CASSVSGPGEKLFF. V and J are TRBV7-9 and TRBJ1-4; maybe TRBD1 (5 bases). Germline V gene lookup returns CDR1 SEHNR and CDR2 FQNEAQ (reference sequence). V shed 5 bases and J shed 8 bases, with 15 bases lying between them. The length of the CDR3 is 14 residues. The full variable domain, completed using reference TRBV7-9 and TRBJ1-4, is DTGVSQNPRHKITKRGQNVTFRCDPISEHNRLYWYRQTLGQGPEFLTYFQNEAQLEKSRLLSDRFSAERPKGSFSTLEIQRTEQGDSAMYLCASSVSGPGEKLFFGSGTQLSVL.

Points on this clonotype: It may be a read error: a sequence one base away is much more abundant. This chain joins TRBV24-1 and TRBJ1-1; D unresolved. Germline V lookup: CDR1 KGHDR, CDR2 SFDVKD. The CDR3 loop spans 13 amino acids. The V end was cut by 5 bases, the J end by 5 bases, with 11 bases between. CDR3 in amino acids: CATSVWTETEAFF. Here the CDR3 DNA reads TGTGCCACCAGTGTCTGGACGGAGACTGAAGCTTTCTTT.

This clonotype was seen ten or more times. The junction shows a germline mismatch at one end, possibly a read error. The genes are TRBV15 and TRBJ1-4; D might be TRBD1 (5 bases). The CDR3 contains 14 residues. Per the germline V gene, CDR1 is LNHNV and CDR2 is YYDKDF (reference sequence). In DNA, the CDR3 is TGTGCCACCAGCAGAACTCGGGGGGGACTAAAAGTGTTTTTT. Translating gives CATSRTRGGLKVFF.

The V and J genes are TRBV25-1 and TRBJ2-1; 8 nucleotides match TRBD1. Germline loops: CDR1 MGHDK, CDR2 SYGVNS. The CDR3 has 13 residues. The V gene end was trimmed by 5 bases and the J gene end by 12 bases; junction bases not matched to a gene: 9. This chain's CDR3 is CASSSTGGSGQFF. CDR3 DNA sequence: TGTGCCAGCAGTTCCACAGGGGGGTCGGGGCAGTTCTTC.

This chain joins TRBV19 and TRBJ1-5; possible D gene TRBD1, 6 bases. CDR1 and CDR2 from the germline V gene are LNHDA and SQIVND (reference sequence). V was trimmed by 1 base and J by 1 base, leaving 8 bases between them. The CDR3 totals 15 residues. The CDR3 here is CASSIAGVSNQPQHF. The DNA of the CDR3 is TGTGCCAGTAGTATAGCAGGGGTGAGCAATCAGCCCCAGCATTTT.

The chain carries TRBV29-1 and TRBJ2-5; D ambiguous. The J call is uncertain, as TRBJ2-1 better fits the DNA end. The CDR3 is made up of 12 amino acids. Germline V gives CDR1 SQVTM, CDR2 ANQGSEA. DNA for the CDR3: TGCAGCTTAGGGCGCGCCCAAGAGACCCAGTTCTTC. Translation gives CSLGRAQETQFF.

This chain links TRBV2 with TRBJ1-4; D uncertain. Deletions cut 6 bases from V and 6 bases from J, with 14 bases between. Germline V gene lookup returns CDR1 SNHLY and CDR2 FYNNEI. The CDR3 is 14 amino acids. The CDR3 DNA sequence: TGTGCCAGCAGGGATAAGGAAGCGGATGAAAAACTGTTTTTT. Encoded protein: CASRDKEADEKLFF.

V is TRBV24-1 and J is TRBJ2-3; no clear D gene. Per the germline V gene, CDR1 is KGHDR and CDR2 is SFDVKD. Trimming cost V 2 bases and J 2 bases, with 7 bases left between them. CDR3 length equals 14 residues. The CDR3 DNA is TGTGCCACCAGTGATTCCGTCCTCACAGATACGCAGTATTTT. Protein: CATSDSVLTDTQYF.

The sample holds many counts of this clonotype. The chain links TRBV20-1 to TRBJ2-7; 7 bases align to TRBD1. The CDR3 has 13 residues. Germline CDR1 reads DFQATT; CDR2 reads SNEGSKA (reference sequence). V shed 5 bases and J 3 bases; nucleotides not matched to a gene: 7. CDR3 coding DNA: TGCAGTGCTCGCCGACAGGGAAACTACGAGCAGTACTTC. Protein sequence: CSARRQGNYEQYF.

This clonotype has only a few counts. The V and J genes are TRBV6-2 or TRBV6-3 and TRBJ2-7, with 10 bases lining up with TRBD2. CDR1 MNHEY and CDR2 SVGEGT come from the germline V gene. CDR3 size: 14 residues. After removal of 7 bases from V and 3 bases from J, the junction contained 6 bases not matched to a gene. CDR3 sequence (DNA): TGTGCCAGCAAAGTAGCGGGAGGCTACTACGAGCAGTACTTC. The encoded protein is CASKVAGGYYEQYF.

The genes are TRBV9 and TRBJ2-2; 11 bases are shared with TRBD2. The CDR3 runs to 15 residues. J lost 9 bases, V lost 0 bases, and 4 bases had no gene match. In germline, CDR1 is SGDLS, CDR2 YYNGEE. The CDR3 DNA reads TGTGCCAGCAGCGTAGGGGCTAGCGGGGGGCGGGAGCTGTTTTTT. Its translation is CASSVGASGGRELFF.

This clonotype occurred once. This sequence may be a read error, since a much larger clone differs from it by one base. The V call is TRBV6-1, the J call TRBJ2-7; the D is unclear. V was cut by 3 bases and J by 3 bases, with 9 bases left in between. The CDR3 has 13 residues. Per germline, CDR1 MNHNS and CDR2 SASEGT. The CDR3 nucleotides read TGTGCCAGCAGTGACGTCGGTGGCTACGAGCAGTACTTC. The encoded protein is CASSDVGGYEQYF.

This chain connects TRBV7-9 to TRBJ1-4; tentative D call: TRBD1 (6 bases). Per the germline V gene, CDR1 is SEHNR and CDR2 is FQNEAQ (reference sequence). The length of the CDR3 is 14 residues. Trimming left V 3 bases short and J 7 bases short, with 12 bases between. The CDR3 DNA sequence: TGTGCCAGCAGCTTCAACGTCAGGGGTGAAAAACTGTTTTTT. Translation gives CASSFNVRGEKLFF.

CDR3 loop: CASRDRDGYYGYTF. For the CDR3, the DNA is TGTGCCAGTAGGGACCGGGACGGGTACTATGGCTACACCTTC. The chain links TRBV19 to TRBJ1-2, with TRBD1 as a possible D gene (5 bases). V was pared by 6 bases and J by 3 bases, with 14 bases between. The CDR3 has 14 residues. Germline CDR1 is LNHDA and CDR2 is SQIVND (reference sequence).